The 13 T cell receptor beta chains in this list originate from one sample, sequenced in a study of regulatory T cells in long-lasting Graves disease. Described time point: newly diagnosed GD, antithyroid drugs for less than 3 months. PBMCs provided the RNA from which the TCR library was made. Construction of TCR beta libraries relied on iRepertoire HTBI primers and on Arm-PCR targeting CDR3 regions. TCRdb redid the calling of the multiplex PCR reads with MiXCR, one entry per CDR3 protein. The sample holds 500,000 or so distinct CDR3 sequences, around 16% seen once. In addition, the sample was reused for a study of T cells in Graves' hyperthyroidism and ophthalmopathy.

Sequencing used peripheral blood mononuclear cells (PBMCs), obtained at new diagnosis, from a patient treated with antithyroid drugs. The receptors come from a man aged 40-55 years with Graves disease.

This clonotype has ten or more counts. The chain combines TRBV6-1 with TRBJ1-2; D perhaps matches TRBD1 (5 bases). The V and J ends lost 2 bases and 4 bases respectively, with 11 bases between them. This CDR3 is 14 amino acids long. The germline gives CDR1 MNHNS, CDR2 SASEGT. DNA for the CDR3: TGTGCCAGCAGTGAAAGTTGGGGGACCTATGGCTACACCTTC. Its translation: CASSESWGTYGYTF.

The chain joins TRBV9 to TRBJ1-2; 11 positions match TRBD1. The V segment lost 4 bases and the J segment 4 bases; nucleotides outside the gene matches: 6. CDR1 SGDLS and CDR2 YYNGEE come from the germline V gene. This CDR3 comprises 15 residues. As DNA, the CDR3 is TGTGCCAGCAGCACCGGGACAGGGGGTAGCTATGGCTACACCTTC. Its protein is CASSTGTGGSYGYTF.

This clonotype was seen ten or more times. The chain uses TRBV12-3 or TRBV12-4 and TRBJ2-5, with TRBD1 as a possible D gene (6 bases). The CDR3 sequence is 14 residues long. The germline V and J ends were trimmed by 5 bases and 2 bases, with 12 bases remaining between them. CDR3 in DNA: TGTGCCAGCAGTAAGACAGGACCACAAGAGACCCAGTACTTC. Translating gives CASSKTGPQETQYF.

This clonotype showed up many times. This rearrangement joins TRBV11-2 to TRBJ2-7, with 13 bases fitting TRBD2. Unmatched junction bases numbered 12, after V lost 4 bases and J lost 3 bases. Germline V gene lookup returns CDR1 SGHAT and CDR2 FQNNGV. CDR3 length equals 18 residues. The CDR3: CASSYTGLAGKLYYEQYF. CDR3 nucleotides: TGTGCCAGCAGCTATACGGGACTAGCGGGAAAACTATACTACGAGCAGTACTTC.

V usage is TRBV4-1 and J usage is TRBJ2-1, with 8 bases aligning to TRBD2. V shed 7 bases and J 7 bases; nucleotides not matched to a gene: 12. The CDR3 spans 15 residues. The germline V gene encodes CDR1 MGHRA and CDR2 YSYEKL. The CDR3 bases are TGCGCCAGCACACTTAGCGGGGCCCTTGGGAATGAGCAGTTCTTC. As protein: CASTLSGALGNEQFF.

This clonotype was detected a few times. The gene calls are TRBV5-1 and TRBJ1-4, with 8 bases that match TRBD1. Looked up from germline, CDR1 is SGHRS and CDR2 is YFSETQ. J lost 5 bases, V lost 0 bases, and 6 bases had no gene match. This CDR3 spans 16 amino acids. This CDR3 is CASSLGTGQGNEKLFF. DNA of the CDR3: TGCGCCAGCAGCTTGGGGACAGGGCAGGGAAATGAAAAACTGTTTTTT.

In its sample, this clonotype was seen many times. The chain combines TRBV6-1 with TRBJ1-1; 9 bases align to TRBD1. The germline CDR1 and CDR2 sequences are MNHNS and SASEGT. After removal of 5 bases from V and 8 bases from J, the junction contained 6 bases not matched to a gene. The CDR3 runs to 13 residues. Here the CDR3 DNA reads TGTGCCAGCAGTCACGGACAGGGGCTCGAAGCTTTCTTT. Amino acids: CASSHGQGLEAFF.

This clonotype was detected ten times or more. The rearrangement links TRBV18 to TRBJ2-7; the D is unclear. Trimming took off 2 bases at V and 0 bases at J, with 8 bases between the two ends. The CDR3 covers 14 residues. Per germline, CDR1 KGHSH and CDR2 LQKENI. The CDR3 region is CASSPIQGSYEQYF. The CDR3 DNA sequence: TGTGCCAGCTCACCAATCCAAGGCTCCTACGAGCAGTACTTC. Together with reference TRBV18 and TRBJ2-7, the CDR3 gives the full variable domain: NAGVMQNPRHLVRRRGQEARLRCSPMKGHSHVYWYRQLPEEGLKFMVYLQKENIIDESGMPKERFSAEFPKEGPSILRIQQVVRGDSAAYFCASSPIQGSYEQYFGPGTRLTVT.

This clonotype was counted ten times or more. V usage is TRBV11-1 and J usage is TRBJ2-5, with 8 nucleotides matching TRBD1. This CDR3 is built from 17 residues. V lost 5 bases and J lost 2; bases outside the gene matches: 13. CDR1 is SGHAT and CDR2 is FQDESV in the germline V gene (reference sequence). CDR3 coding DNA: TGTGCCAGCAGCAACTCCGGGACAGGCGTGCGGCAAGAGACCCAGTACTTC. Protein sequence: CASSNSGTGVRQETQYF.

The chain employs TRBV30 and TRBJ2-2; D is unclear. This CDR3 contains 12 residues. The germline V gene has CDR1 GTSNPN and CDR2 SVGIG (reference sequence). V was pared by 3 bases and J by 4 bases, with 6 bases between. CDR3 nucleotide sequence: TGTGCCTGGAGGGAGCTCACCGGGGAGCTGTTTTTT. Translating it yields CAWRELTGELFF.

Concerning this clonotype itself: A read error likely explains this, since a far larger clone differs by one base. The chain recombines TRBV28 with TRBJ2-1, with D possibly being TRBD2 (6 bases). CDR1 is MDHEN, CDR2 SYDVKM, per germline. Trimming took off 6 bases at V and 10 bases at J, with 22 bases between the two ends. The CDR3 is 15 amino acids. The CDR3 region is CASSPPAEGYWEQFF. CDR3 in DNA: TGTGCCAGCAGCCCTCCCGCGGAGGGCTATTGGGAGCAGTTCTTC.

This clonotype was observed a few times. This chain links TRBV10-3 with TRBJ2-7; the match to TRBD1 covers 8 bases. Germline assignment: CDR1 ENHRY and CDR2 SYGVKD. The CDR3 has 12 residues. The V segment lost 5 bases and the J segment 5 bases; nucleotides outside the gene matches: 2. CDR3 protein: CAISSRGHEQYF. CDR3 sequence (DNA): TGTGCCATCAGTTCCAGGGGGCACGAGCAGTACTTC.

This clonotype showed up many times. The chain joins TRBV13 to TRBJ2-7; 8 positions match TRBD1. V lost 5 bases, J lost 1 base, and 4 bases stayed unmatched. The CDR3 covers 14 residues. The germline V gene encodes CDR1 PRHDT and CDR2 FYEKMQ (reference sequence). The CDR3 nucleotides read TGTGCCAGCAGCGTGTACAGGGGGTCCTACGAGCAGTACTTC. The encoded protein is CASSVYRGSYEQYF.